Reported below is one T cell receptor (beta chain). Antigen specificity is unknown. The data are from a study of T cell responses to AZD1222 COVID-19 vaccine. General study findings and limits: Among vaccine-associated CD4 TCRs, coverage spanned spike, with dominance at 160-218 and 743-854. It was only after the peak T cell response that any repertoires were sampled. Among spike-specific TCRs, nearly half reportedly target unmutated variant regions. At baseline, seropositivity was found in only a handful of AZD1222 recipients.

V dropped 2 bases and J dropped 6 bases, with 16 bases sitting between them. This CDR3 region has 16 residues. CDR1 and CDR2 (germline): LGHDT, YNNKEL (reference sequence). The repertoire was sequenced with immunoSEQ multiplex PCR; TCRdb's copy has only in-frame clones and lacks some. The sample lists about 130,000 clones, about 86% occurring once. The TCR sequence derives from an adult in good health. The chain couples TRBV3-1 (or the pseudogene TRBV3-2) to TRBJ1-4; a possible D gene is TRBD1 (5 bases). This sample comprised peripheral blood, obtained on day 0 of AZD1222 vaccination. As DNA, the CDR3 is TGTGCCAGCAGCCAACTTCCGGGGACCGGGCATGAAAAACTGTTTTTT. As protein: CASSQLPGTGHEKLFF.